This T cell receptor (beta chain) was recorded in a study of a mutant IDH1 vaccine in newly diagnosed glioma. Background on the study: Vaccination started 4-6 weeks after radiotherapy alone, or with temozolomide cycles. Mean patient age was about 44 years; around 60% were male and around 38% female. Receipt of radiotherapy, temozolomide, or both preceded the study, and most received both. Study-wide points: The occurrence of vaccine-induced immune responses was seen in over 90% of patients.

This clone came up once. Antigen: not known. Time point: week 23, last vaccination. Topical imiquimod accompanied each vaccine dose, which consisted of 300 ug of mutant IDH1 20-mer peptide. The protocol was immunoSEQ multiplex PCR, while the TCRdb copy is restricted to in-frame clones and leaves out a portion. The data show tens of thousands of clones, 80% seen once. Trimming removed 5 bases from V and 2 bases from J; junction bases left unmatched: 9. The CDR3 has 18 residues. Per the germline V gene, CDR1 is PRHDT and CDR2 is FYEKMQ (reference sequence). The source is a woman aged 18-29 years with glioma. The sequencing used PBMCs, collected from a glioma patient whose treatment included an IDH1 peptide vaccine. This sequence joins TRBV13 and TRBJ2-3; 14 nucleotides align to TRBD2. The CDR3 loop reads CASSGRLAGGTTTDTQYF. The DNA for the CDR3 is TGTGCCAGCAGCGGTCGACTAGCGGGGGGGACGACCACAGATACGCAGTATTTT. Based on the CDR3 plus reference TRBV13 and TRBJ2-3, the full variable domain is AAGVIQSPRHLIKEKRETATLKCYPIPRHDTVYWYQQGPGQDPQFLISFYEKMQSDKGSIPDRFSAQQFSDYHSELNMSSLELGDSALYFCASSGRLAGGTTTDTQYFGPGTRLTVL.